A selection of T cell receptor beta chains follows, all from one sample in a study of cytomegalovirus exposure and HLA in healthy donors. Sequencing was performed with immunoSEQ multiplex PCR; in TCRdb, only in-frame clones are kept and a portion is missing. The sample lists about 150,000 clones, around 82% occurring once. Sample: PBMCs. Receptors were obtained from a woman aged 50 to 60 in good health and CMV-seropositive. Each CDR3 is given with its conserved first and last residue. The order of the fields is J gene, CDR3 length, V gene, clone size, CDR3 protein. Some rows have no size entry. The others give once, few or many, or a class for an expanded clone.

>TRBJ2-7|17|TRBV7-8|few
CASSFDRDRIASYEQYF
>TRBJ1-4|16|TRBV4-2|NA
CASSQDRQTTNEKLFF
>TRBJ2-3|17|TRBV15|NA
CATRGLAGEDSTDTQYF
>NA|16|TRBV5-1|NA
CASSFNFDRRDYEQYF
>TRBJ1-2|15|TRBV18|NA
CASSPSTDVNYGYTF
>TRBJ2-3|13|TRBV7-2|few
CASRGPKADTQYF
>TRBJ2-6|14|TRBV5-1|NA
CASEHGSGANVLTF
>TRBJ2-1|18|TRBV5-1|NA
CASSLASGGARSYNEQFF
>TRBJ1-1|13|TRBV14|NA
CASSQGAAGEAFF
>TRBJ2-7|15|TRBV19|NA
CASRPQRGIPYEQYF
>TRBJ2-3|19|TRBV5-1|NA
CASSFGLAGGPALADTQYF
>TRBJ2-2|15|TRBV29-1|NA
CSAGTSGVNTGELFF
>TRBJ1-5|15|TRBV6-1|NA
CASSDGIKPNQPQHF
>TRBJ2-4|20|TRBV6-1|NA
CASSARAGQFDYSPKNIQYF
>TRBJ2-2|16|TRBV6-6|few
CASKPTSDRGTGELFF
>TRBJ2-2|15|TRBV19|once
CASKGLTGNTGELFF
>TRBJ1-2|13|TRBV30|NA
CAWSRETAGGYTF
>TRBJ2-1|16|TRBV4-3|NA
CASSQDGKGISNEQFF
>TRBJ2-7|12|TRBV30|NA
CAWSEQGHEQYF
>TRBJ2-1|15|TRBV6-1|NA
CASRTDRGGYNEQFF
>TRBJ2-1|17|TRBV6-1|NA
CASSEVEGAVPYNEQFF
>TRBJ2-7|15|TRBV11-2|NA
CASTPVGGAPYEQYF
>NA|17|TRBV27|once
CASSPLGGQGYSYEQYF
>TRBJ2-1|13|TRBV29-1|NA
CTYSAGGPNEQFF